The 23 T cell receptor beta chains below were found in one sample sequenced in a study of T cell responses to AZD1222 COVID-19 vaccine. Measured with immunoSEQ multiplex PCR; TCRdb has only the in-frame clones, and not every one. The sample has around 130,000 clones; nearly 95% are singletons. The sample here was peripheral blood, taken on day 0 of AZD1222 vaccination. All receptors derive from an adult in good health.

The chain carries TRBV6-1 and TRBJ1-2; D uncertain. The ends were cut back, 0 bases at V and 4 bases at J, with 9 bases in the middle. The length of the CDR3 is 14 residues. CDR1 and CDR2 from the germline V gene are MNHNS and SASEGT. The CDR3: CASSEAGRIYGYTF. The CDR3 region has the DNA TGTGCCAGCAGTGAAGCGGGCAGGATCTATGGCTACACCTTC.

This chain uses TRBV19 with TRBJ1-6, with D possibly matching TRBD1 (5 bases). This CDR3 region has 13 residues. The V gene lost 5 bases and the J gene lost 7 bases, with 9 bases spanning the gap. Germline lookup yields CDR1 LNHDA and CDR2 SQIVND (reference sequence). DNA for the CDR3: TGTGCCAGTAGTCGACAGAGAAATTCACCCCTCCACTTT. As protein: CASSRQRNSPLHF. The full variable domain, completed using reference TRBV19 and TRBJ1-6, is DGGITQSPKYLFRKEGQNVTLSCEQNLNHDAMYWYRQDPGQGLRLIYYSQIVNDFQKGDIAEGYSVSREKKESFPLTVTSAQKNPTAFYLCASSRQRNSPLHFGNGTRLTVT.

V gene TRBV6-5 combines with J gene TRBJ1-5; unclear D gene. The CDR3 length is 16 residues. Trimming removed 0 bases from V and 3 bases from J, with 12 bases in between. The germline CDR1 and CDR2 sequences are MNHEY and SVGAGI. The CDR3: CASSYSVGSFNQPQHF. In DNA, the CDR3 is TGTGCCAGCAGTTACTCAGTAGGCAGCTTCAATCAGCCCCAGCATTTT.

The chain is built from TRBV10-2 and TRBJ1-5; weak D call: TRBD1 (5 bases). V dropped 6 bases and J dropped 7 bases, with 13 bases sitting between them. Germline CDR1 reads WSHSY; CDR2 reads SAAADI. The CDR3 consists of 13 residues. The CDR3 region has the DNA TGCGCCAGCAGGGGGGGACGGGGACAGCCCCAGCATTTT. Its translation: CASRGGRGQPQHF.

This chain links TRBV9 with TRBJ1-2, with D possibly matching TRBD1 (6 bases). The CDR3 length is 13 residues. CDR1 and CDR2 (germline): SGDLS, YYNGEE. V shed 0 bases and J shed 8 bases, with 11 bases lying between them. The CDR3 region has the DNA TGTGCCAGCAGCGTAGGTTACAGGGAAGGCTACACCTTC. This gives the protein CASSVGYREGYTF.

V is TRBV7-2 and J is TRBJ2-1; maybe TRBD2 (5 bases). The germline gives CDR1 SGHTA, CDR2 FQGNSA. The CDR3 extends over 13 amino acids. V was pared by 0 bases and J by 9 bases, with 9 bases between. CDR3 coding DNA: TGTGCCAGCAGCTTAGCGCGGAGGAGTGAGCAGTTCTTC. Its protein is CASSLARRSEQFF.

This clone was seen a single time. J is TRBJ1-1 and V is TRBV9; D might be TRBD1 (5 bases). Trimming cost V 4 bases and J 3 bases, with 10 bases left between them. The CDR3 sequence is 13 residues long. Germline values: CDR1 SGDLS, CDR2 YYNGEE. The CDR3 sequence is CASSLGLHTEAFF. The DNA for the CDR3 is TGTGCCAGCAGCCTGGGACTTCACACTGAAGCTTTCTTT.

This CDR3 is CASSMYRSIPLYGYTF. CDR3 DNA sequence: TGTGCCAGTAGTATGTACAGGTCGATCCCGCTCTATGGCTACACCTTC. The genes are TRBV19 and TRBJ1-2; D is possibly TRBD1 (5 bases). CDR3 size: 16 residues. Trimming cost V 3 bases and J 4 bases, with 18 bases left between them. Germline V gives CDR1 LNHDA, CDR2 SQIVND (reference sequence).

This clone rates as medium-sized. This chain connects TRBV4-1 to TRBJ1-1; D is possibly TRBD1 (6 bases). V gave up 7 bases and J gave up 4 bases, with 10 bases separating them. The CDR3 is 12 residues long. CDR1 MGHRA and CDR2 YSYEKL come from the germline V gene. CDR3 region: CASTEGGTEAFF. DNA for the CDR3: TGCGCCAGCACCGAGGGGGGCACTGAAGCTTTCTTT.

About this clone: This sample also contains other DNA sequences that code for the same CDR3. The chain joins TRBV27 to TRBJ1-5; no reliable D call. Germline lookup yields CDR1 MNHEY and CDR2 SMNVEV (reference sequence). The CDR3 sequence is 12 residues long. Trimming shortened V by 3 bases and J by 3 bases, and 3 bases separated the two germline ends. This CDR3 is CASSFINQPQHF. The DNA of the CDR3 is TGTGCCAGCAGTTTCATCAATCAGCCCCAGCATTTT.

The chain combines TRBV6-2 or TRBV6-3 with TRBJ2-6; D is undetermined. CDR3 length: 15 amino acids. Germline CDR1 is MNHEY and CDR2 is SVGEGT. V lost 6 bases to trimming and J lost 0 bases, with 9 bases between them. CDR3 residues: CASSQVLSGANVLTF. The DNA of the CDR3 is TGTGCCAGCAGCCAGGTTCTCTCTGGGGCCAACGTCCTGACTTTC.

The chain is built from TRBV6-6 and TRBJ1-5; D call uncertain. This CDR3 contains 14 residues. V was trimmed by 11 bases and J by 7 bases, leaving 21 bases between them. Looked up from germline, CDR1 is MNHNY and CDR2 is SVGAGI (reference sequence). The CDR3 loop is CASRRQDGWQPQHF. CDR3 nucleotide sequence: TGTGCCTCCCGACGGCAGGACGGTTGGCAGCCCCAGCATTTT.

The J gene is TRBJ2-3, the V gene TRBV5-4; D possibly corresponds to TRBD2 (6 bases). V was cut by 1 base and J by 0 bases, with 21 bases left in between. This CDR3 is 19 amino acids long. Germline CDR1 SGHNT, CDR2 YYREEE (reference sequence). The CDR3 nucleotides read TGTGCCAGCAGCTTGCCCGGGGGAATATTCGTACCTAGCACAGATACGCAGTATTTT. Protein product: CASSLPGGIFVPSTDTQYF. The variable domain in full, with the rest retrieved from reference TRBV5-4 and TRBJ2-3, is ETGVTQSPTHLIKTRGQQVTLRCSSQSGHNTVSWYQQALGQGPQFIFQYYREEENGRGNFPPRFSGLQFPNYSSELNVNALELDDSALYLCASSLPGGIFVPSTDTQYFGPGTRLTVL.

The chain links TRBV6-5 to TRBJ1-2, with D perhaps matching TRBD1 (5 bases). Germline V gene data show CDR1 as MNHEY and CDR2 as SVGAGI. Trimming removed 2 bases from V and 5 bases from J, with 9 bases in between. This CDR3 spans 13 amino acids. CDR3 in DNA: TGTGCCAGCAGTTACGGCAGGGATTATGGCTACACCTTC. Protein product: CASSYGRDYGYTF.

This chain joins TRBV7-9 and TRBJ1-4; D unclear. The CDR3 has 15 amino acids. Germline V lookup: CDR1 SEHNR, CDR2 FQNEAQ (reference sequence). V was shortened by 2 bases and J by 3 bases, with 10 bases between the two germline ends. The CDR3 coding sequence is TGTGCCAGCAGCTTAAATTTTGCCGCTAATGAAAAACTGTTTTTT. Encoded protein: CASSLNFAANEKLFF.

V and J are TRBV12-3 or TRBV12-4 and TRBJ1-4; unclear D gene. The CDR3 runs 12 residues. The V gene lost 1 base and the J gene lost 12 bases, with 9 bases spanning the gap. DNA for the CDR3: TGTGCCAGCAGTTTAGGCGGCGAGCAACTGTTTTTT. Its protein product is CASSLGGEQLFF.

The chain joins TRBV27 to TRBJ2-1, with D unclear. CDR3 length equals 14 residues. Germline V gene data show CDR1 as MNHEY and CDR2 as SMNVEV (reference sequence). Trimming took off 1 base at V and 6 bases at J, with 10 bases between the two ends. CDR3 DNA sequence: TGTGCCAGCAGTTTATGGTCCTCGCCCAATGAGCAGTTCTTC. Its protein product is CASSLWSSPNEQFF.

The count of this clone is one. The chain uses TRBV10-2 and TRBJ1-1, with 9 bases matching TRBD1. Germline CDR1 is WSHSY and CDR2 is SAAADI. CDR3 length: 13 amino acids. After removal of 6 bases from V and 6 bases from J, the junction contained 5 bases not matched to a gene. In nucleotides, the CDR3 is TGCGCCAGCAGGGGGACAGGGATGCCTGAAGCTTTCTTT. It yields the protein CASRGTGMPEAFF.

The chain joins TRBV5-4 to TRBJ2-1; 9 nucleotides agree with TRBD1. The CDR3 loop spans 13 amino acids. Germline CDR1 is SGHNT and CDR2 is YYREEE (reference sequence). Trimming at V came to 6 bases and at J to 7 bases, leaving 5 bases not matched to a gene. The CDR3 bases are TGTGCCAGCATCCCGGGACAGGGAAATGAGCAGTTCTTC. It encodes CASIPGQGNEQFF.

This chain uses TRBV3-1 (or the pseudogene TRBV3-2) with TRBJ1-2, with 7 bases fitting TRBD1. With 1 base clipped from V and 8 bases from J, the junction kept 13 bases outside the gene matches. The CDR3 totals 16 residues. Germline V CDR1 and CDR2: LGHDT, YNNKEL (reference sequence). The CDR3 DNA follows: TGTGCCAGCAGCCAAGTGGGGCCGACAGGGCTGAGGGGCTACACCTTC. Translation: CASSQVGPTGLRGYTF.

The chain couples TRBV19 to TRBJ1-4; D gene ambiguous. Trimming left V 3 bases short and J 5 bases short, with 10 bases between. This CDR3 has 14 residues. Germline-derived CDR1 and CDR2 are LNHDA and SQIVND (reference sequence). Written as DNA, the CDR3 is TGTGCCAGTAGTATCGGTTCCTGGAATGAAAAACTGTTTTTT. It translates to CASSIGSWNEKLFF. Full variable domain (rest looked up from reference TRBV19 and TRBJ1-4): DGGITQSPKYLFRKEGQNVTLSCEQNLNHDAMYWYRQDPGQGLRLIYYSQIVNDFQKGDIAEGYSVSREKKESFPLTVTSAQKNPTAFYLCASSIGSWNEKLFFGSGTQLSVL.

In its sample, this clone was seen once. The CDR3 loop reads CATSRDGLGNTEAFF. The DNA of the CDR3 is TGTGCCACCAGCAGAGATGGGTTAGGGAACACTGAAGCTTTCTTT. This chain uses TRBV15 with TRBJ1-1; D unclear. Trimming removed 0 bases from V and 1 base from J, with 9 bases in between. This CDR3 spans 15 amino acids. Germline V gene sequence: CDR1 LNHNV, CDR2 YYDKDF (reference sequence).

CDR3 sequence (DNA): TGTGCCAGCAGTGAATGGACTAGCGGGGGCACCGGGGAGCTGTTTTTT. It codes for CASSEWTSGGTGELFF. This rearrangement joins TRBV6-1 to TRBJ2-2; 13 positions match TRBD2. The V gene end was trimmed by 2 bases and the J gene end by 4 bases; junction bases not matched to a gene: 1. This CDR3 is 16 amino acids long. Per the germline V gene, CDR1 is MNHNS and CDR2 is SASEGT.